The next 27 T cell receptor beta chains were all read from a single sample in a study of beta chain features in type 1 diabetes. Reverse transcription of all isolated RNA meant that expressed TCRB transcripts were sequenced. Repertoires were generated with immunoSEQ multiplex PCR, while TCRdb's copy carries only in-frame clones and drops some. This sample has around 430,000 clones, with around 28% found just once. Sequences were obtained from naive CD4+ T cells from blood. These receptors originate from a man aged 18 to 29 in good health.

This clone was seen a few times. The V and J genes are TRBV25-1 and TRBJ1-4; 7 positions agree with TRBD1. The CDR3 spans 14 residues. Germline trimming cut 6 bases from V and 8 bases from J; bases unmatched to any gene: 9. Germline lookup yields CDR1 MGHDK and CDR2 SYGVNS. The CDR3 DNA follows: TGTGCCAGCAGACGCACAGGGGAGGAAGAAAAACTGTTTTTT. Its translation: CASRRTGEEEKLFF.

This clone has just a few counts. The chain carries TRBV27 and TRBJ2-1, with D possibly being TRBD1 or TRBD2 (5 bases each). V lost 6 bases, J lost 9 bases, and 12 bases lay in between. Per germline, CDR1 MNHEY and CDR2 SMNVEV (reference sequence). The CDR3 totals 12 residues. The CDR3 reads CASRLGTAEQFF. CDR3 DNA: TGTGCCAGCAGACTAGGGACGGCTGAGCAGTTCTTC.

The chain employs TRBV7-2 and TRBJ2-1; weak D call: TRBD2 (6 bases). This CDR3 contains 15 residues. Trimming took 6 bases from V and 0 from J, leaving 12 bases between them. Germline CDR1 and CDR2: SGHTA and FQGNSA. CDR3 region: CASRPSASSYNEQFF. The CDR3, as DNA: TGTGCCAGCAGACCTAGCGCGAGCTCCTACAATGAGCAGTTCTTC.

The chain uses TRBV28 and TRBJ2-5; 9 nucleotides line up with TRBD2. Germline lookup yields CDR1 MDHEN and CDR2 SYDVKM. This CDR3 is built from 13 residues. V lost 8 bases, J lost 4 bases, and 5 bases stayed unmatched. This CDR3 reads CASRTSVPETQYF. The CDR3 nucleotides are TGTGCCAGCCGGACTAGCGTTCCAGAGACCCAGTACTTC.

J is TRBJ1-1 and V is TRBV9; no clear D. Per the germline V gene, CDR1 is SGDLS and CDR2 is YYNGEE. There are 13 residues in the CDR3. With 4 bases removed from V and 2 bases from J, the gap between germline ends came to 9 bases. In DNA, the CDR3 is TGTGCCAGCAGCAGAGGAATTAACACTGAAGCTTTCTTT. Translation gives CASSRGINTEAFF.

In this sample, this clone turned up a few times. The V and J genes are TRBV9 and TRBJ2-7, with TRBD2 matching 7 bases. The CDR3 contains 14 residues. Looked up from germline, CDR1 is SGDLS and CDR2 is YYNGEE. The J segment lost 6 bases and the V segment lost 3 bases, leaving 9 bases of the junction unmatched. This CDR3 is CASSAVGGSREQYF. As DNA, the CDR3 is TGTGCCAGCAGCGCGGTGGGAGGGAGCCGCGAGCAGTACTTC.

Worth noting for this clone: Distinct nucleotide sequences in the sample also encode this CDR3. V is TRBV20-1 and J is TRBJ2-5; D call uncertain. CDR3 size: 11 residues. Germline CDR1 and CDR2: DFQATT and SNEGSKA (reference sequence). Deletions cut 0 bases from V and 5 bases from J, with 4 bases between. The DNA of the CDR3 is TGCAGTGCTAGAGATCTCGAGACCCAGTACTTC. Translating it yields CSARDLETQYF.

The chain uses TRBV9 and TRBJ2-2; 8 bases are shared with TRBD1. V was clipped by 0 bases and J by 4 bases; unmatched bases: 2. The CDR3 spans 15 residues. Germline assignment: CDR1 SGDLS and CDR2 YYNGEE. As DNA, the CDR3 is TGTGCCAGCAGCGTAGCAGGGGGCGGCACCGGGGAGCTGTTTTTT. Amino acids: CASSVAGGGTGELFF. Supplemented by reference TRBV9 and TRBJ2-2, the full variable domain reads DSGVTQTPKHLITATGQRVTLRCSPRSGDLSVYWYQQSLDQGLQFLIQYYNGEERAKGNILERFSAQQFPDLHSELNLSSLELGDSALYFCASSVAGGGTGELFFGEGSRLTVL.

The rearrangement links TRBV29-1 to TRBJ1-1; D ambiguous. CDR1 and CDR2 from the germline V gene are SQVTM and ANQGSEA. The ends were cut back, 2 bases at V and 0 bases at J, with 7 bases in the middle. This CDR3 is built from 13 residues. CDR3 sequence: CSVEQAMNTEAFF. Here the CDR3 DNA reads TGCAGCGTTGAACAGGCTATGAACACTGAAGCTTTCTTT.

The chain carries TRBV4-1 and TRBJ2-7, with 7 bases that match TRBD2. The ends lost 1 base at V and 2 bases at J; junction bases unmatched: 8. Germline V lookup: CDR1 MGHRA, CDR2 YSYEKL. The length of the CDR3 is 16 residues. The chain's CDR3 is CASSQGLTSVTYEQYF. The CDR3 DNA reads as TGCGCCAGCAGCCAAGGTTTAACTAGCGTGACCTACGAGCAGTACTTC.

A few counts support this clone. This chain joins TRBV2 and TRBJ1-2; 7 bases align to TRBD1. Trimming removed 5 bases from V and 2 bases from J; junction bases left unmatched: 8. The V gene's germline CDR1 is SNHLY and CDR2 FYNNEI. The CDR3 extends over 15 amino acids. In DNA form, the CDR3 reads TGTGCCAGCAGTCTCTTTACAGGGGACAACTATGGCTACACCTTC. Translated: CASSLFTGDNYGYTF.

V and J are TRBV18 and TRBJ2-6; 7 positions match TRBD1. V trimming: 4 bases; J trimming: 2 bases; junction bases outside the gene matches: 2. The germline gives CDR1 KGHSH, CDR2 LQKENI. This CDR3 has 15 amino acids. As DNA, the CDR3 is TGTGCCAGCTCACAACAGGGGACTGGGGCCAACGTCCTGACTTTC. Its protein is CASSQQGTGANVLTF.

There are a few counts of this clone. The chain carries TRBV7-9 and TRBJ2-3; D uncertain. Trimming left V 1 base short and J 2 bases short, with 7 bases between. The CDR3 is 14 amino acids. Germline V gene data show CDR1 as SEHNR and CDR2 as FQNEAQ (reference sequence). CDR3: CASSLGGFTDTQYF. The CDR3 DNA reads as TGTGCCAGCAGCTTAGGCGGATTCACAGATACGCAGTATTTT.

This clone was counted only a few times. This chain connects TRBV5-4 to TRBJ2-1; D unclear. This CDR3 region has 12 residues. Germline V gene sequence: CDR1 SGHNT, CDR2 YYREEE (reference sequence). V was trimmed by 7 bases and J by 3 bases, leaving 8 bases between them. CDR3 DNA: TGTGCCAGCTCCCCGGGCTACAATGAGCAGTTCTTC. Protein product: CASSPGYNEQFF.

This clone was recorded a few times. This chain uses TRBV15 with TRBJ1-1; TRBD1 is a possible D gene (5 bases). Germline assignment: CDR1 LNHNV and CDR2 YYDKDF (reference sequence). The CDR3 is 14 amino acids. The V gene lost 5 bases and the J gene lost 3 bases, with 13 bases spanning the gap. CDR3 nucleotides: TGTGCCACCAGCGGGCACAGGAAGGACACTGAAGCTTTCTTT. This translates into CATSGHRKDTEAFF.

This clone turned up a few times. This chain connects TRBV30 to TRBJ2-1, with unresolved D. With 4 bases removed from V and 8 bases from J, the gap between germline ends came to 9 bases. Germline V lookup: CDR1 GTSNPN, CDR2 SVGIG (reference sequence). The CDR3 sequence is 11 residues long. Written as DNA, the CDR3 is TGTGCCTGGACGTTAGAGTATGAGCAGTTCTTC. Translating gives CAWTLEYEQFF.

A few counts support this clone. The rearrangement uses TRBV30 and TRBJ2-1; D uncertain. This CDR3 contains 11 residues. V gave up 1 base and J gave up 14 bases, with 12 bases separating them. Germline V lookup: CDR1 GTSNPN, CDR2 SVGIG (reference sequence). This chain's CDR3 is CAWSADSPEFF. The CDR3 DNA sequence: TGTGCCTGGAGTGCCGATTCCCCGGAGTTCTTC.

J is TRBJ1-1 and V is TRBV28, with TRBD1 matching over 7 bases. Germline CDR1 is MDHEN and CDR2 is SYDVKM. Unmatched junction bases numbered 7, after V lost 5 bases and J lost 1 base. CDR3 length: 15 amino acids. The CDR3 loop is CASSTIQGTNTEAFF. The CDR3 bases are TGTGCCAGCAGTACAATACAGGGGACGAACACTGAAGCTTTCTTT.

This chain joins TRBV4-1 and TRBJ2-6; 10 nucleotides line up with TRBD1. V was clipped by 4 bases and J by 4 bases; unmatched bases: 10. The germline V gene has CDR1 MGHRA and CDR2 YSYEKL. This CDR3 has 18 amino acids. CDR3 in amino acids: CASSLWGQGRTGANVLTF. As DNA, the CDR3 is TGCGCCAGCAGCCTTTGGGGACAGGGGAGAACCGGGGCCAACGTCCTGACTTTC.

This chain joins TRBV2 and TRBJ1-2; D is possibly TRBD1 (5 bases). Germline values: CDR1 SNHLY, CDR2 FYNNEI. The V end lost 3 bases, the J end lost 0 bases, and 8 bases lay between the germline ends. This CDR3 is 14 amino acids long. CDR3 DNA sequence: TGTGCCAGCAGTGACGGGGGAGCTAACTATGGCTACACCTTC. This encodes CASSDGGANYGYTF.

This clone has a handful of counts. V gene TRBV7-2 combines with J gene TRBJ2-4, with 9 bases fitting TRBD2. The germline V gene has CDR1 SGHTA and CDR2 FQGNSA. The CDR3 runs 16 residues. V was clipped by 5 bases and J by 3 bases; unmatched bases: 8. As DNA, the CDR3 is TGTGCCAGCAGCCGGTGGCCAGCGGGAGGCAAAAACATTCAGTACTTC. Encoded protein: CASSRWPAGGKNIQYF. The whole variable domain, remainder taken from reference TRBV7-2 and TRBJ2-4, is GAGVSQSPSNKVTEKGKDVELRCDPISGHTALYWYRQSLGQGLEFLIYFQGNSAPDKSGLPSDRFSAERTGGSVSTLTIQRTQQEDSAVYLCASSRWPAGGKNIQYFGAGTRLSVL.

The chain has TRBV14 and TRBJ2-2; 11 bases map to TRBD2. The CDR3 runs 15 residues. The V gene end was trimmed by 3 bases and the J gene end by 5 bases; junction bases not matched to a gene: 2. Germline values: CDR1 SGHDN, CDR2 FVKESK. CDR3 residues: CASSHWTSGTGELFF. CDR3 nucleotide sequence: TGTGCCAGCAGCCACTGGACTAGCGGGACCGGGGAGCTGTTTTTT.

Here the CDR3 DNA reads TGCAGCGTTTCGACAACGAGGAGCACTGAAGCTTTCTTT. Its translation: CSVSTTRSTEAFF. The V call is TRBV29-1, the J call TRBJ1-1; D is undetermined. V was clipped by 5 bases and J by 4 bases, with 14 bases between them. Germline CDR1 is SQVTM and CDR2 is ANQGSEA. The CDR3 covers 13 residues.

The CDR3 sequence is CASSQVQVPDTQYF. The CDR3, as DNA: TGTGCCAGCAGCCAAGTACAGGTTCCAGATACGCAGTATTTT. The gene calls are TRBV14 and TRBJ2-3; D perhaps matches TRBD1 (5 bases). The germline gives CDR1 SGHDN, CDR2 FVKESK. The CDR3 runs 14 residues. The germline V and J ends were trimmed by 1 base and 4 bases, with 9 bases remaining between them.

This clone was found a few times. The chain is built from TRBV2 and TRBJ2-7; D gene ambiguous. The CDR3 is made up of 11 amino acids. The V gene's germline CDR1 is SNHLY and CDR2 FYNNEI. V shed 11 bases and J shed 3 bases, with 11 bases lying between them. The CDR3 region is CARTQYYEQYF. Here the CDR3 DNA reads TGTGCCCGCACGCAGTACTACGAGCAGTACTTC.

CDR3 in amino acids: CASTLQGYQPQHF. The CDR3 DNA reads TGTGCCAGCACCCTCCAGGGGTATCAGCCCCAGCATTTT. The V call is TRBV7-2, the J call TRBJ1-5; the D gene is possibly TRBD1 (6 bases). Germline V gene sequence: CDR1 SGHTA, CDR2 FQGNSA. This CDR3 is 13 amino acids long. Deletions cut 7 bases from V and 5 bases from J, with 12 bases between. Filled out from reference TRBV7-2 and TRBJ1-5, the complete variable domain reads GAGVSQSPSNKVTEKGKDVELRCDPISGHTALYWYRQSLGQGLEFLIYFQGNSAPDKSGLPSDRFSAERTGGSVSTLTIQRTQQEDSAVYLCASTLQGYQPQHFGDGTRLSIL.

Only a few counts were recorded for this clone. The V and J genes are TRBV7-9 and TRBJ2-5, with D possibly TRBD2 on 6 matching bases. The CDR3 totals 14 residues. Trimming removed 1 base at V and 1 base at J, with 7 bases between. Looked up from germline, CDR1 is SEHNR and CDR2 is FQNEAQ (reference sequence). Written as DNA, the CDR3 is TGTGCCAGCAGCTTAGAGACTAGCCAAGAGACCCAGTACTTC. Its translation: CASSLETSQETQYF.